This T cell receptor (beta chain) was retrieved from a study of cytomegalovirus exposure and HLA in healthy donors (dated by TCRdb to about 2017). With respect to the entire study: According to an earlier analysis of 587 of the donors, some 170 million T cells yielded some 120 million unique TCR beta sequences and about 300 Gb of sequence data. A later analysis re-analyzed previously published TCR beta repertoires from 666 donors and added high-resolution HLA genotyping to study TCR occurrence patterns. Because of strong linkage in the cohort, roughly five DR-DQ haplotypes were treated as single units for association and clustering. To predict cytomegalovirus infection status, the study combined high-throughput TCR immunosequencing, statistical association of individual TCRs with disease status, and machine learning. The number of donors typed differed by locus, with roughly 629-640 for A, B, C, DRB1 and DQB1, more than 500 for DQA1, approximately 580 for DPA1, and some 440 for DPB1. The study profiled the T cell repertoires of hundreds of subjects by immunosequencing and related them to cytomegalovirus serostatus. The study was designed to test whether signatures of past pathogen exposure could be identified by cataloging public T cell receptors. Roughly 310 gigabases of sequencing data and tens of millions of unique TCR sequences were included in an early release covering about 700 HLA-typed donors. In addition to the first cohort of around 670 subjects, a separate validation cohort of 130 or so different subjects was used. Donor age, sex, ethnicity and CMV serostatus were collected together with the repertoire data. A later genetic analysis used genome-wide SNP genotypes for about 65% of the 666 donors, treating that subset as a discovery cohort. The later analysis used no new phenotypic data to find candidate immune exposures, relying instead on TCR beta sequences and their occurrence across donors. HLA typing included class I and class II loci at four-digit resolution. Across some 400 genotyped donors of the cohort, an average of about 220,000 unique TCR beta nucleotide sequences per donor were sequenced, and 15% to 20% of those sequences were non-productive. The genetic ancestry cluster associated with self-reported Caucasian donors included 81% of the 300 to 400 genotyped donors. Every discovery cohort repertoire had been produced on one sequencing platform. In an earlier analysis of roughly 600 of the donors, high-throughput TCR beta sequencing was used to judge whether each TCR beta V gene segment behaved as functional or pseudogenic. Study-level results and caveats: Presence/absence analyses assumed roughly uniform sequencing depth across donors, an assumption that may not hold. A few of the identified cytomegalovirus-associated TCR beta chains were confirmed in vitro to be specific for cytomegalovirus antigens. When HLA alleles, especially DR and DQ, strongly co-occurred, TCR associations were difficult to assign to individual alleles. Several of the top co-occurrence clusters appeared to be linked to parvovirus B19, influenza, CMV and Epstein-Barr virus, according to a later analysis. Because the 87-base-pair reads could not distinguish some IMGT-functional V segments, including TRBV6-2 and TRBV6-3, those segments were excluded. Most TCR sequences were seen in very few donors, while some public TCRs were found in many individuals. A further reported finding was that TCR beta sequences accurately predicted the HLA-A and HLA-B alleles for most subjects in the first cohort. Compared with the 666-donor mean, donors in an Asian-associated ancestry cluster had fewer N-insertions in productive TCRs, according to a later genetic analysis. Some 16 rarely observed V segments, including chromosome 9 orphons, were excluded from the earlier analysis of about 610 of the donors because counts were too low. In a later analysis, around 17,000 TCR beta sequences were associated with specific HLA alleles at a false discovery rate of 0.05. The sequencing pipeline was judged likely to have produced a cluster of highly shared sequence variants as a technical artifact. An earlier analysis of some 560 of the donors showed that most TCR beta V segments appeared in productive rearrangements either about 87% or about 30% of the time, which broadly matched IMGT annotations. In a later analysis, TCR association rates were found to vary across HLA loci, with the most associated TCRs seen for DRB1 alleles and the fewest for HLA-C alleles. In a later genetic analysis, a missense DCLRE1C variant was associated with V-gene and J-gene trimming of TCR beta chains, and the association was replicated in an independent cohort. Correlated functional status among segregating V segments might be attributable to linkage disequilibrium, but an unknown experimental factor could not be ruled out. Immune exposure information for the cohort was limited to CMV serostatus. The classifier was reported to diagnose cytomegalovirus status with high specificity and sensitivity in both the original and validation cohorts. Because HLA typing was unavailable for some donors at each locus, only the typed subset was used in association tests. The authors suggested that the approach could potentially be extended to other disease states and immunological phenotypes. In a later analysis, most CMV-associated TCR beta chains were found to appear HLA-restricted, with HLA associations seemingly driven largely by CMV exposure. The study gave a list of under 200 TCR beta chains associated with cytomegalovirus. In a later analysis, HLA-associated TCR beta chains were found to be more clonally expanded and to have lower generation probabilities than equally common non-associated chains. This cohort had only TCR beta chains sequenced, and the lack of alpha or paired-chain data limited which features could be detected.

Remarks on this clone: Its target antigen remains unknown. No base qualities exist here, and no much larger clone lies one base off it.

The cohort consisted of fewer than 700 healthy bone marrow donors. All cohort members were sampled while nominally healthy, although unrecorded immune exposures were likely present. The donor was CMV seronegative and belonged to the group of 350 to 400 seronegative cohort members. A peripheral blood sample was provided by each donor, and peripheral blood mononuclear cells were used for TCR beta sequencing. The Qiagen DNeasy Blood Extraction Kit was used to extract genomic DNA from the blood cell samples. The CDR3 goes from the cysteine to the phenylalanine over 15 residues. Only the CDR3 part of the read is kept: 45 bases, read in frame from the first base. The germline V gene (reference sequence) gives CDR1 as MNHNY and CDR2 as SVGAGI. V lost 7 bases and J lost 0 bases; the stretch between them is 15 bases long. The library relied on the immunoSEQ multiplex PCR assay. A mixture of 60 forward primers for TCR Vbeta segments and 13 reverse primers for TCR Jbeta segments was used in the multiplex PCR. Amplification of the CDR3 region of rearranged TCR beta genes was performed with a multiplex PCR assay on genomic DNA. The Illumina HiSeq System was used to sequence the amplified TCR beta libraries as 87-base-pair reads. Under the source paper's analysis protocol: Across the 670 or so repertoires, a later analysis counted 75 million to 90 million unique TCR beta chains, some 11 million of which were shared by at least two donors. Raw reads were error-corrected and collapsed into unique sequences by a nearest-neighbor algorithm in which closely related sequences were merged to remove PCR and sequencing errors. Alignment of CDR3 sequences to IMGT reference sequences was used to assign V, D and J gene segments. Each retained sequence needed at least a six-nucleotide match to both a V gene segment and a J gene segment. A rearrangement counted as productive if the CDR3 had no stop codons and remained in frame with V and J, and every other rearrangement counted as non-productive. Following IMGT convention, CDR3 was defined as the stretch from the second conserved V-encoded cysteine up to the conserved J-encoded phenylalanine. The earlier analysis of a few hundred of the donors excluded sequences that lacked an unambiguous match to a single V gene segment. In an earlier analysis of a few hundred of the donors, V segments were called functional above 56.7% productive rearrangements and were called segregating when the between-donor standard deviation exceeded 5%. A statistical classification framework was built to diagnose cytomegalovirus status from the catalog of TCR beta chain sequences. A later analysis assigned V and J genes by comparing TCR nucleotide sequences with IMGT/GENE-DB human TR gene sequences. In a later analysis, CDR3 sequences and most-parsimonious VDJ recombination scenarios were assigned using the TCRdist pipeline. In a later analysis, each TCR beta chain was defined by its CDR3 amino acid sequence together with its V-gene family, and reads lacking a unique V-gene family were excluded. As a way to deal with suspected cross-contamination and a sequencing artifact, a later analysis dropped under 600 nucleotide sequences that were highly shared and had low generation probability. For each public chain, a later analysis derived a clonal expansion index from normalized ranks of inferred template counts within each repertoire. A later analysis computed generation probabilities with a VDJ recombination model fitted to out-of-frame rearrangements, and checked the results against IGoR. Hypergeometric tests were used in a later analysis to score TCR-TCR, TCR-HLA and TCR-CMV co-occurrence, with a repertoire-size bias correction applied to the TCR pairs. To estimate false discovery rates, a later analysis permuted the HLA or CMV assignments 20 times. A later analysis grouped co-occurring TCRs with DBSCAN, adding TCRdist sequence similarity when clustering within HLA-allele-positive subsets. Repertoires with fewer than 30,000 or more than 120,000 public chains, plus five repertoires with anomalous nucleotide sharing, were excluded from co-occurrence clustering. TCRdb obtained this table from immuneACCESS and retained in-frame rearrangements with V and J assigned. These tables miss some clones; where compared with another copy, unresolved V genes account for less than half of the shortfall, and the remainder is unexplained. The V and J calls and the clone size are those of that table, but D and trimming were determined from the DNA. The sample records roughly 100,000 clones, over 65% of which are singletons. The ten largest clones capture around 0.74% of the sample.

This sequence originates from a woman aged 60-75 years in good health and CMV-seronegative. Source material: PBMCs. The rearrangement combines TRBV6-6 with TRBJ1-1, with a tentative D gene TRBD1 over 6 matching bases. The DNA sequence is given as TGTGCCAGCACCCTGCACAGGGATCTGAACACTGAAGCTTTCTTT. Its coded protein is CASTLHRDLNTEAFF.